This T cell receptor (beta chain) was identified in a study of shared clonotypes between healthy human individuals. Notes on the study in general: Rarefaction analysis demonstrated incomplete sorted-subset sequencing notwithstanding large depth.

CDR3 length: 15 amino acids. Germline CDR1 reads LGHNA; CDR2 reads YNFKEQ. Profiling relied on immunoSEQ multiplex PCR, and the TCRdb table lists in-frame clones only, not all of them. The sample shows about 110,000 clones, 68% of them seen only once. Points on this clone: What it recognizes is unknown.

The V call is TRBV4-2, the J call TRBJ2-5; D unclear. The end of the DNA aligns better with TRBJ2-7, so the J call may be wrong. Sequencing used memory CD8+ T cells sorted from blood. Subset defined: CD45RO+ cells pooled with CCR7-negative TemRA cells. This clonotype was sampled from a woman younger than 45 in good health. CDR3 region: CASSQNWEPTYEQYF. CDR3 in DNA: TGTGCCAGCAGCCAAAACTGGGAACCTACCTACGAGCAGTACTTC.